This section outlines one T cell receptor beta chain sequence together with its context. Its specificity is not known. Primers: 60 Vbeta forward and 13 Jbeta reverse. Profiled with immunoSEQ multiplex PCR; TCRdb holds only in-frame clones, not every one. The table shows about 170,000 clones, with around two thirds occurring only once. The J segment lost 3 bases and the V segment lost 2 bases, leaving 10 bases of the junction unmatched. The CDR3 runs 16 residues. CDR1 ENHRY and CDR2 SYGVKD come from the germline V gene. This sample is drawn from a study of cytomegalovirus exposure and HLA in healthy donors. General study points: It was only CMV serostatus that was available as immune exposure information. About 90% or about 30% of the time was how often most TCR beta V segments were productive, according to an earlier analysis. Both high specificity and high sensitivity reportedly marked the classifier's diagnosis of cytomegalovirus status.

The chain employs TRBV10-3 and TRBJ2-7; 7 nucleotides align to TRBD1. The specimen was PBMCs. The sequence was collected from a man aged 35 to 55 in good health and CMV-seronegative. CDR3 residues: CAISEGSQGQFYEQYF. The CDR3 nucleotides read TGTGCCATCAGTGAGGGTTCCCAGGGACAGTTCTACGAGCAGTACTTC.